This T cell receptor beta chain originates from a study of blood T cell repertoires in COVID-19. TCRdb keeps only in-frame clones here, not all; method: immunoSEQ multiplex PCR. Among fewer than 50,000 clones listed, approximately 85% were seen once. Germline loops: CDR1 SEHNR, CDR2 FQNEAQ (reference sequence). V was pared by 4 bases and J by 5 bases, with 5 bases of the junction left unmatched. The CDR3 loop spans 14 amino acids. Sequenced input: peripheral blood. The chain joins TRBV7-9 to TRBJ2-5, with TRBD1 matching 9 bases. The clonotype comes from a woman older than 75 with acute or convalescent COVID-19. This CDR3 reads CASSSGTGSETQYF. The CDR3, as DNA: TGTGCCAGCAGCTCCGGGACAGGGTCGGAGACCCAGTACTTC. Using reference TRBV7-9 and TRBJ2-5 for the parts outside the CDR3, the full variable domain is DTGVSQNPRHKITKRGQNVTFRCDPISEHNRLYWYRQTLGQGPEFLTYFQNEAQLEKSRLLSDRFSAERPKGSFSTLEIQRTEQGDSAMYLCASSSGTGSETQYFGPGTRLLVL.